This entry concerns a single T cell receptor (beta chain). The record originates from a study of regulatory T cells in long-lasting Graves disease. The time point is: persistent/refractory GD, antithyroid drugs over 5 years with positive TRAb. Isolated PBMC RNA provided the starting material for the TCR library. Sequencing libraries for TCR beta were prepared with iRepertoire HTBI primers and Arm-PCR of CDR3 regions. TCRdb passed the multiplex PCR reads through MiXCR, listing each CDR3 protein once. The repertoire holds 500,000 to 800,000 distinct CDR3 sequences, with 30% as singletons. The source is a female donor with Graves disease. Material: peripheral blood mononuclear cells (PBMCs), obtained when the disease was refractory, from a patient treated with antithyroid drugs.

This CDR3 reads CASSERPWTNEKLFF. CDR3 in DNA: TGTGCCAGCAGCGAAAGACCTTGGACAAATGAAAAACTGTTTTTT. The chain combines TRBV2 with TRBJ1-4; possible D gene TRBD1, 5 bases. Germline V gene data show CDR1 as SNHLY and CDR2 as FYNNEI. Trimming removed 6 bases at V and 5 bases at J, with 16 bases between. This CDR3 has 15 amino acids.